The 10 T cell receptor beta chains below come from one sample, sequenced in a study of regulatory T cells in long-lasting Graves disease. Time point indicated: persistent/refractory GD, antithyroid drugs over 5 years with positive TRAb. The TCR library used RNA extracted from PBMCs. TCR beta libraries were built with iRepertoire HTBI primers and Arm-PCR of CDR3 regions. TCRdb reanalysed the multiplex PCR reads using MiXCR and keeps one entry per CDR3 protein. Altogether around 400,000 distinct CDR3 sequences are present, roughly 25% being singletons, with the ten largest covering around 30%. The input for sequencing was peripheral blood mononuclear cells (PBMCs), taken when the disease was refractory, from a patient treated with antithyroid drugs. The origin of the receptors is a woman aged 40 to 55 with Graves disease.

This clonotype was observed at least ten times. The rearrangement joins TRBV2 to TRBJ1-5, with D perhaps TRBD1 (6 bases). Germline CDR1 reads SNHLY; CDR2 reads FYNNEI. This CDR3 region has 14 residues. V gave up 6 bases and J gave up 2 bases, with 11 bases separating them. CDR3 nucleotides: TGTGCCAGCAGCTTGACAGGTCGCAATCAGCCCCAGCATTTT. It codes for CASSLTGRNQPQHF.

The J gene is TRBJ2-7, the V gene TRBV28; 12 bases line up with TRBD1. CDR3 size: 15 residues. Germline CDR1 and CDR2: MDHEN and SYDVKM. Unmatched junction bases numbered 7, after V lost 6 bases and J lost 4 bases. Written as DNA, the CDR3 is TGTGCCAGCAGGGGGTTGGGACAGGGGGCGTACGAGCAGTACTTC. Translated, it gives CASRGLGQGAYEQYF.

The table lists this clonotype with a few counts. V gene TRBV10-3 combines with J gene TRBJ2-7, with D perhaps matching TRBD1 (6 bases). Trimming took 6 bases from V and 3 from J, leaving 9 bases between them. CDR3 length equals 12 residues. Looked up from germline, CDR1 is ENHRY and CDR2 is SYGVKD. The CDR3 region is CAISQDSYEQYF. CDR3 DNA sequence: TGTGCCATCAGCCAGGACAGCTACGAGCAGTACTTC.

This clonotype came up a few times. The chain couples TRBV13 to TRBJ2-7, with a weak D call TRBD2 (6 bases). Germline assignment: CDR1 PRHDT and CDR2 FYEKMQ (reference sequence). Trimming removed 0 bases at V and 0 bases at J, with 15 bases between. There are 17 residues in the CDR3. CDR3 in DNA: TGTGCCAGCAGCTTAGGGGGAGTCAGGACTACCTCCTACGAGCAGTACTTC. This gives the protein CASSLGGVRTTSYEQYF.

V is TRBV4-1 and J is TRBJ1-4; D uncertain. V lost 4 bases, J lost 0 bases, and 9 bases lay in between. Germline-derived CDR1 and CDR2 are MGHRA and YSYEKL. This CDR3 is 15 amino acids long. This CDR3 is CASSRVHATNEKLFF. DNA for the CDR3: TGCGCCAGCAGCCGCGTTCATGCAACTAATGAAAAACTGTTTTTT.

The rearrangement uses TRBV7-3 and TRBJ2-2; perhaps D is TRBD1 or TRBD2 (5 bases each). This CDR3 has 17 residues. The ends were cut back, 5 bases at V and 0 bases at J, with 16 bases in the middle. Per germline, CDR1 SGHTA and CDR2 FQGTGA. The CDR3 DNA sequence: TGTGCCAGCAGCCCCGGGGTGACAGCTTCGAACACCGGGGAGCTGTTTTTT. Protein sequence: CASSPGVTASNTGELFF. Complete variable domain (other parts from reference TRBV7-3 and TRBJ2-2): GAGVSQTPSNKVTEKGKYVELRCDPISGHTALYWYRQSLGQGPEFLIYFQGTGAADDSGLPNDRFFAVRPEGSVSTLKIQRTERGDSAVYLCASSPGVTASNTGELFFGEGSRLTVL.

The J gene is TRBJ1-2, the V gene TRBV4-1; TRBD1 aligns across 7 bases. Looked up from germline, CDR1 is MGHRA and CDR2 is YSYEKL. The CDR3 is 13 amino acids. The V and J ends lost 1 base and 6 bases, in that order; junction bases with no gene match: 2. The CDR3 nucleotides are TGCGCCAGCAGCCAAGGAACAGGGGATGGCTACACCTTC. It encodes CASSQGTGDGYTF.

Ten or more counts support this clonotype. The chain is built from TRBV25-1 and TRBJ2-4; 9 nucleotides line up with TRBD1. The CDR3 totals 16 residues. CDR1 MGHDK and CDR2 SYGVNS come from the germline V gene. The V gene end was trimmed by 6 bases and the J gene end by 0 bases; junction bases not matched to a gene: 6. The CDR3 loop reads CASSSDRGIAKNIQYF. The CDR3 coding sequence is TGTGCCAGCAGCTCGGACAGGGGCATAGCCAAAAACATTCAGTACTTC.

This clonotype was counted many times. The V and J genes are TRBV12-3 or TRBV12-4 and TRBJ1-1; D is unresolved. Trimming stripped 6 bases from V and 2 bases from J, with 16 bases between. CDR3 length: 15 residues. The CDR3 DNA reads as TGTGCCAGCAGGTCGTGGGGAAACTCCAACACTGAAGCTTTCTTT. Protein sequence: CASRSWGNSNTEAFF.

This clonotype was observed a handful of times. The chain links TRBV28 to TRBJ1-4; tentatively, D is TRBD1 (5 bases). The V and J ends lost 8 bases and 7 bases respectively, with 17 bases between them. CDR1 MDHEN and CDR2 SYDVKM come from the germline V gene. The CDR3 is 14 residues long. CDR3 sequence (DNA): TGTGCCAGCTGCCCCGGGGGGTGGGGTGAAAAACTGTTTTTT. Its protein is CASCPGGWGEKLFF.